The present T cell receptor beta chain was sequenced within a study of cytomegalovirus exposure and HLA in healthy donors. The PCR made use of 60 Vbeta and 13 Jbeta primers. Generated by immunoSEQ multiplex PCR, the TCRdb table keeps only in-frame clones and is missing some. Counted here are approximately 160,000 clones, around 79% occurring once; the ten biggest clones make up about 5.6%. The CDR3 is 13 residues long. Trimming took off 1 base at V and 5 bases at J, with 8 bases between the two ends. From germline, CDR1 is KGHSH and CDR2 LQKENI. The chain employs TRBV18 and TRBJ2-5, with unresolved D. Sequencing was performed on PBMCs. The TCR originated in a man aged 25 to 40 in good health and CMV-seropositive. The CDR3: CASSPRPSETQYF. Here the CDR3 DNA reads TGTGCCAGCTCACCACGGCCCTCCGAGACCCAGTACTTC.